The present T cell receptor (beta chain) was sequenced within a study of long-term antiretroviral therapy in people with HIV. The count of this clone is one. Its antigen is unidentified. General study results and limits: From the mid-2000s to the late 2010s, blood was obtained, possibly while participants received older ART regimens.

The length of the CDR3 is 16 residues. The germline V gene has CDR1 SGHTS and CDR2 YDEGEE. V shed 3 bases and J shed 2 bases, with 14 bases lying between them. At least two post-ART and at least one pre-ART PBMC sample were available for each donor. Survey-level resolution applied to immunoSEQ assay v3.0. The assay was immunoSEQ multiplex PCR, and TCRdb's table has in-frame clones only and misses some. The sample carries fewer than 2,000 clones, almost 90% recorded once. The sample consisted of unsorted PBMCs, taken 0.7 years after starting antiretroviral therapy. This chain connects TRBV5-8 to TRBJ2-2, with D unresolved. The origin of this receptor is a woman aged 50 to 60 with HIV. CDR3 nucleotides: TGTGCCAGCAGCTGGGCCCATGGATATAACACCGGGGAGCTGTTTTTT. Protein product: CASSWAHGYNTGELFF.